This record covers a single TCR beta chain. Its antigen remains unidentified. The sample comes from a study of a mutant IDH1 vaccine in newly diagnosed glioma. Using immunoSEQ multiplex PCR, the repertoire was profiled, and TCRdb retains in-frame clones only, with some absent. The repertoire holds approximately 57,000 clones, with around 82% as singletons. Stated time point: week 5, during vaccination. Each vaccine dose was 300 ug of mutant IDH1 20-mer peptide, with topical imiquimod. The CDR3 consists of 13 residues. Germline loops: CDR1 SGDLS, CDR2 YYNGEE. V shed 3 bases, J shed 6 bases, and the junction held 5 bases outside the gene matches.

This clonotype was sampled from a woman aged 18 to 35 with glioma. Some clones in this sample may be carry-over from other donors' samples. This specimen was PBMCs, taken from a glioma patient whose treatment included an IDH1 peptide vaccine. The chain uses TRBV9 and TRBJ1-1; 7 bases are shared with TRBD1. Here the CDR3 reads CASSGQGTAEAFF. The CDR3 DNA reads TGTGCCAGCAGCGGACAGGGAACCGCTGAAGCTTTCTTT.